This note documents a single T cell receptor (beta chain) sequence. Enrolment of Seattle patients took place during active infection, and they were followed longitudinally. Authors' processing steps: The authors estimated nucleated cell counts from reference gene primer amplification. Sequenced by immunoSEQ multiplex PCR; TCRdb stores in-frame clones only, minus some. V and J calls and clone size are copied from that table; D and trimming were computed from the DNA. The table records over 450,000 clones, roughly nine tenths of them present only once. The data were obtained in a study of blood T cell repertoires in COVID-19. Looking at the study overall: The United States, Italy and Spain supplied acute and convalescent COVID-19 samples. The analysed material was cDNA or gDNA that came from T cells, B-cell-depleted T cells, or PBMCs.

The length of the CDR3 is 15 residues. V shed 7 bases, J shed 7 bases, and the junction held 10 bases outside the gene matches. In germline, CDR1 is SNHLY, CDR2 FYNNEI. Material for sequencing was peripheral blood. This receptor was identified in a man aged 18 to 30 with COVID-19, enrolled during active disease. The chain is built from TRBV2 and TRBJ1-2, with TRBD1 identical over 12 bases. The CDR3 region is CASNADRDRGLGYTF. The DNA for the CDR3 is TGTGCCAGCAACGCTGACCGGGACAGGGGGCTTGGCTACACCTTC.